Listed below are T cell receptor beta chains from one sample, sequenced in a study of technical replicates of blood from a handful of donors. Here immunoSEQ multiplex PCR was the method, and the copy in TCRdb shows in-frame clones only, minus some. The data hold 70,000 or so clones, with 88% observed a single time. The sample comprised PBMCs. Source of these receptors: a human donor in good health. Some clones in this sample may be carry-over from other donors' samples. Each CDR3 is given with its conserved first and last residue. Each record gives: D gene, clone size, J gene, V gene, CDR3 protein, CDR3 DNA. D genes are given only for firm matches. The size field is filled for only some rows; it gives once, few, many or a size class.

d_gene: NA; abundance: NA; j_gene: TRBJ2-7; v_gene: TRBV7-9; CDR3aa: CASVGGVNHEQYF; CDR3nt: TGTGCCAGCGTAGGGGGAGTTAACCACGAGCAGTACTTC
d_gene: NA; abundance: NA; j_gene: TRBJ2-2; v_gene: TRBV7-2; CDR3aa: CASSFNYYTGELFF; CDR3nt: TGTGCCAGCAGCTTTAATTACTACACCGGGGAGCTGTTTTTT
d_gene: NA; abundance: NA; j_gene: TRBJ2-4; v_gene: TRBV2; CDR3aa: CASRWDSKNIQYF; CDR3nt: TGTGCCAGCAGGTGGGACTCAAAAAACATTCAGTACTTC
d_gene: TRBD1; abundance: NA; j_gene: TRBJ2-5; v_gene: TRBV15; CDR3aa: CATSNGQGKETQYF; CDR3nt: TGTGCCACCAGCAATGGACAGGGGAAAGAGACCCAGTACTTC
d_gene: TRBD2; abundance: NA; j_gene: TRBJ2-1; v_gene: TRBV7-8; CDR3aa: CASRDGRTSGHNEQFF; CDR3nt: TGTGCCAGCAGGGACGGGAGGACTAGCGGCCACAATGAGCAGTTCTTC
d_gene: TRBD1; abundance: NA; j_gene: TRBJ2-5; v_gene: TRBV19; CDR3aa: CASSIAGTEQETQYF; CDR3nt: TGTGCCAGTAGTATAGCCGGGACAGAACAAGAGACCCAGTACTTC
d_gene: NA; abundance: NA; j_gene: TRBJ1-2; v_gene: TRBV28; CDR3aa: CASSTEGRGGYTF; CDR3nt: TGTGCCAGCAGTACCGAGGGCAGGGGCGGCTACACCTTC
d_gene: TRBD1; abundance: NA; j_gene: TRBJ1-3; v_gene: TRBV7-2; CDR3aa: CASSLFGQGASGNTIYF; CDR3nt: TGTGCCAGCAGCTTATTCGGCCAGGGGGCATCTGGAAACACCATATATTTT
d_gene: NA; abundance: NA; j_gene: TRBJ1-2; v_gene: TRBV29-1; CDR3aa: CSVGRQAGDLGYGYTF; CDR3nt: TGCAGCGTTGGTAGGCAGGCGGGCGATTTAGGGTATGGCTACACCTTC
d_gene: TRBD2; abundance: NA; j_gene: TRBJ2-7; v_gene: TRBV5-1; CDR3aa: CASSSRGGVDEQYF; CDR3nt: TGCGCCAGCAGCTCCCGGGGGGGGGTCGACGAGCAGTACTTC
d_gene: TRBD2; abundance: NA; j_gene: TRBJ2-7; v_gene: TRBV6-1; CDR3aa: CATSGSTYEQYF; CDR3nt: TGTGCCACTAGCGGGAGTACGTACGAGCAGTACTTC
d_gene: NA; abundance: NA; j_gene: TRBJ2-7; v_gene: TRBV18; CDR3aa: CASSQKYTDERGKQDEQYF; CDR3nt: TGTGCCAGCTCACAGAAATATACGGATGAAAGGGGGAAACAGGACGAGCAGTACTTC
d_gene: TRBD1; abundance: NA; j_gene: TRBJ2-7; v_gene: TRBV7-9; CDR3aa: CASSDASGGTYEQYF; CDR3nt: TGTGCCAGCAGCGACGCCTCAGGGGGTACTTACGAGCAGTACTTC
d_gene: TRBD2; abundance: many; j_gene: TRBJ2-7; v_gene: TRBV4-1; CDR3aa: CASSQIPGLAGETYEQYF; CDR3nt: TGCGCCAGCAGCCAAATCCCGGGACTAGCGGGGGAAACCTACGAGCAGTACTTC
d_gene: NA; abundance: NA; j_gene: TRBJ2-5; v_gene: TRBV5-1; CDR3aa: CASSLTTGQRYQETQYF; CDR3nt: TGCGCCAGCAGCTTGACCACTGGACAGAGGTACCAAGAGACCCAGTACTTC
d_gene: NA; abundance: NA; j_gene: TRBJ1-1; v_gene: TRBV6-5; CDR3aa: CASSSPGQTRNTEAFF; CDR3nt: TGTGCCAGCAGTTCACCCGGACAGACTCGGAACACTGAAGCTTTCTTT
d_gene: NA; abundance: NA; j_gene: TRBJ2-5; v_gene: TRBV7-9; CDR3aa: CASSWLAYPETQYF; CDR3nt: TGTGCCAGCAGCTGGTTAGCCTATCCAGAGACCCAGTACTTC
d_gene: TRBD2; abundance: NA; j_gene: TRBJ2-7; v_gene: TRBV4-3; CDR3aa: CASSRGLGYEQYF; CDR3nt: TGCGCCAGCAGCCGGGGACTAGGATACGAGCAGTACTTC
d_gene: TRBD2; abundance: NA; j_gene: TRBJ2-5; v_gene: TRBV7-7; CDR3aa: CASSLVAGAETQYF; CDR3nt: TGTGCCAGCAGCTTAGTAGCGGGGGCGGAGACCCAGTACTTC
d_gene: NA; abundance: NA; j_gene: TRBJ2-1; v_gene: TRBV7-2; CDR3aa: CASSLGFRNEQFF; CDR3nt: TGTGCCAGCAGCTTAGGGTTCAGGAATGAGCAGTTCTTC
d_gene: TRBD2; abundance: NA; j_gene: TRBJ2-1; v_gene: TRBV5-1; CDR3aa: CASSSGRVIEQFF; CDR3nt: TGCGCCAGCAGCTCCGGGAGGGTAATTGAGCAGTTCTTC
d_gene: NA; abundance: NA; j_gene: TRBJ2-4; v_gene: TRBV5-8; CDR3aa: CASSLESIQYF; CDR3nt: TGTGCCAGCAGCTTGGAGAGCATTCAGTACTTC
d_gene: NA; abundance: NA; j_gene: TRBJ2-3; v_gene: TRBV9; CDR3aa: CASSSGTDTDTQYF; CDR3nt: TGTGCCAGCAGCTCCGGGACTGACACAGATACGCAGTATTTT
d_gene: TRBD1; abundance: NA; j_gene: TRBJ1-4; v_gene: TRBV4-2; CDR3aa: CASSHGRDRGSTNEKLFF; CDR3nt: TGTGCCAGCAGCCATGGACGGGACAGGGGGTCAACTAATGAAAAACTGTTTTTT
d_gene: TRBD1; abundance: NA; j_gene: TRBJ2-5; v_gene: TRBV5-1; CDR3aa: CASSYTPGQGQETQYF; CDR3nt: TGCGCCAGCAGCTACACCCCCGGACAGGGTCAAGAGACCCAGTACTTC
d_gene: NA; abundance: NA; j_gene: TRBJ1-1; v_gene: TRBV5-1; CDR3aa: CASSSQGMNTEAFF; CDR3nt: TGCGCCAGCAGCTCACAGGGTATGAACACTGAAGCTTTCTTT
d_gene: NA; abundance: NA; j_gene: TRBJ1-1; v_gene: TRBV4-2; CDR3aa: CASSHPDKNTEAFF; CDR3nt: TGTGCCAGCAGCCACCCCGACAAGAACACTGAAGCTTTCTTT
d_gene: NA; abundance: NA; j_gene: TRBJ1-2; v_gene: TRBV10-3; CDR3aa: CAISERQGENYGYTF; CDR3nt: TGTGCCATCAGTGAGAGGCAGGGTGAGAACTATGGCTACACCTTC
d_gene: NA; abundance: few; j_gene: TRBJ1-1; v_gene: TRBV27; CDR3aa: CASSLTGGGTEAFF; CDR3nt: TGTGCCAGCAGTCTGACGGGGGGAGGCACTGAAGCTTTCTTT
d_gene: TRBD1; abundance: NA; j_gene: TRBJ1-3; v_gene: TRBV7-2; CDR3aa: CASSLSRDRAGNTIYF; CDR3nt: TGTGCCAGCAGCTTAAGCCGGGACAGGGCTGGAAACACCATATATTTT
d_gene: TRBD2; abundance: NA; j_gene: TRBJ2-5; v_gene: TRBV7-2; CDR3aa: CASSPSGVSLETQYF; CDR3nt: TGTGCCAGCAGCCCTAGCGGGGTATCGCTGGAGACCCAGTACTTC
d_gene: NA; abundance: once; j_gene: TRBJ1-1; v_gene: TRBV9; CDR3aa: CASSVDRNTEAFF; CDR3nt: TGTGCCAGCAGCGTAGACAGGAACACTGAAGCTTTCTTT
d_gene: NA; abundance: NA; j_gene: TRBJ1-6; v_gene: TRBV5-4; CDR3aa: CASSSGGGTTYNSPLHF; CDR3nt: TGTGCCAGCAGCTCCGGCGGGGGGACGACCTATAATTCACCCCTCCACTTT
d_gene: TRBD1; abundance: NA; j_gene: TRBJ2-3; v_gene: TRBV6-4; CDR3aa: CASSDSQGTDTQYF; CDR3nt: TGTGCCAGCAGTGACTCACAGGGGACAGATACGCAGTATTTT
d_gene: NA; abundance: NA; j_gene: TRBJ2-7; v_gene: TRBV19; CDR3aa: CASSKQGSHEQYF; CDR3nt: TGTGCCAGTAGTAAGCAGGGGTCCCACGAGCAGTACTTC
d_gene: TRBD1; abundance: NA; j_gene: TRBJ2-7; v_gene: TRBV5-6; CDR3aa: CASSLALGQGGWEQYF; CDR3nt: TGTGCCAGCAGCTTGGCCTTGGGACAGGGAGGGTGGGAGCAGTACTTC
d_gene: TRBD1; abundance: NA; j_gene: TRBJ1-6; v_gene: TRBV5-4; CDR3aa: CASSMGQGAHNSPLHF; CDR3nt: TGTGCCAGCAGCATGGGACAGGGGGCGCATAATTCACCCCTCCACTTT
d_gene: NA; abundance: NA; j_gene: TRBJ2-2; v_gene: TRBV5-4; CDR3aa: CASSLAVANTGELFF; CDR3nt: TGTGCCAGCAGCTTGGCGGTAGCGAACACCGGGGAGCTGTTTTTT
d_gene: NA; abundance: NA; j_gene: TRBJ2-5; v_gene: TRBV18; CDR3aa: CASSPSRWETQYF; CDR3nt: TGTGCCAGCTCACCTTCTAGATGGGAGACCCAGTACTTC
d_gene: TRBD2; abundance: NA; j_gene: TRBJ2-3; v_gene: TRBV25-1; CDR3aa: CASSRTSGGADTQYF; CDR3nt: TGTGCCAGCAGCCGGACTAGCGGGGGTGCAGATACGCAGTATTTT
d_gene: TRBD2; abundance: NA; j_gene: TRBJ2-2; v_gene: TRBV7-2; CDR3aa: CASSESGSPTGELFF; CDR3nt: TGTGCCAGCAGCGAGAGCGGGAGCCCAACCGGGGAGCTGTTTTTT
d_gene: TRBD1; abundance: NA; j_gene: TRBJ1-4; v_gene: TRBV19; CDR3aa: CASSIPTGSTNEKLFF; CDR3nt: TGTGCCAGTAGTATACCGACAGGGTCAACTAATGAAAAACTGTTTTTT
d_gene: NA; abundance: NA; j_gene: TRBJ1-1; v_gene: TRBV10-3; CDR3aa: CAIRTGKNTEAFF; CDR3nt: TGTGCCATCAGGACAGGCAAGAACACTGAAGCTTTCTTT
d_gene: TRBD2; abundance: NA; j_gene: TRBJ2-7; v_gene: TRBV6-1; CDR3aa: CASSERPPGGQYF; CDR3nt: TGTGCCAGCAGTGAACGGCCCCCGGGAGGGCAGTACTTC
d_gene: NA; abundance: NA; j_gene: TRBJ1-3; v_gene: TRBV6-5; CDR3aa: CASSTGTGNTIYF; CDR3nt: TGTGCCAGCAGCACAGGGACAGGAAACACCATATATTTT
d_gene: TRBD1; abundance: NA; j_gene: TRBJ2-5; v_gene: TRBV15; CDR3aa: CATSSRDRGPETQYF; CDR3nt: TGTGCCACCAGCAGCCGGGACAGGGGTCCAGAGACCCAGTACTTC
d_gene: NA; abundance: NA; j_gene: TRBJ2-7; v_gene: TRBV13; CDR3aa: CASSPLGESPSYEQYF; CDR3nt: TGTGCCAGCAGCCCCCTAGGGGAAAGCCCCTCCTACGAGCAGTACTTC
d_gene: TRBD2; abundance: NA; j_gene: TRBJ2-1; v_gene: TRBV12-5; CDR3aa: CASGFQTRGLAGETSSYNEQFF; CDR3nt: TGTGCTAGTGGTTTCCAGACCCGGGGGCTAGCGGGGGAAACAAGCTCCTACAATGAGCAGTTCTTC
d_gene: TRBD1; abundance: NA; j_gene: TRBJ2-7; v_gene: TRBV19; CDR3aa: CASSIRTGAREQYF; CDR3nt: TGTGCCAGTAGTATCCGGACAGGAGCCCGGGAGCAGTACTTC
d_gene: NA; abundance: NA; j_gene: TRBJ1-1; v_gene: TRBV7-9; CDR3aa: CASRSGLWNTEAFF; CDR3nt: TGTGCCAGCAGGAGTGGACTCTGGAACACTGAAGCTTTCTTT
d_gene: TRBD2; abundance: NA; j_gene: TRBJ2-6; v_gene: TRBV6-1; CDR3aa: CASSGSGGAGSGANVLTF; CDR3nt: TGTGCCAGCAGTGGAAGCGGGGGGGCCGGGTCTGGGGCCAACGTCCTGACTTTC
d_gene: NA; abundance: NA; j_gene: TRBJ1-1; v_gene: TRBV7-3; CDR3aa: CASSFSGNTEAFF; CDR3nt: TGTGCCAGCAGCTTTTCAGGGAACACTGAAGCTTTCTTT
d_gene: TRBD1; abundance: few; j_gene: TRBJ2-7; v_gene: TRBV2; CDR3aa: CASSGQGRLYEQYF; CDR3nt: TGTGCCAGCAGTGGACAGGGTCGACTCTACGAGCAGTACTTC